What follows describes a single T cell receptor beta chain. What it binds is not known. This entry belongs to a study of cytomegalovirus exposure and HLA in healthy donors. Regarding the study as a whole: Among TCR beta chains, those listed as cytomegalovirus-associated numbered 164. With DRB1 most and HLA-C fewest, TCR association rates differed between HLA loci in a later analysis. A previous analysis found most TCR beta V segments productive roughly 87% or roughly 30% of the time. Being indistinguishable, some V segments were excluded, TRBV6-2 and TRBV6-3 among them.

The PCR was carried out with 60 Vbeta primers and 13 Jbeta primers. TCRdb's table, derived via immunoSEQ multiplex PCR, lists solely in-frame clones and lacks some. This listing includes about 170,000 clones. V was shortened by 7 bases and J by 0 bases, with 7 bases between the two germline ends. There are 14 residues in the CDR3. CDR1 is MGHDK, CDR2 SYGVNS, per germline. Sequencing was carried out using PBMCs. J is TRBJ1-6 and V is TRBV25-1; D not resolved. The sequence was obtained from an older woman in good health and CMV-seronegative. The chain's CDR3 is CASKQSSYNSPLHF. The CDR3 DNA is TGTGCCAGCAAACAGAGCTCCTATAATTCACCCCTCCACTTT.